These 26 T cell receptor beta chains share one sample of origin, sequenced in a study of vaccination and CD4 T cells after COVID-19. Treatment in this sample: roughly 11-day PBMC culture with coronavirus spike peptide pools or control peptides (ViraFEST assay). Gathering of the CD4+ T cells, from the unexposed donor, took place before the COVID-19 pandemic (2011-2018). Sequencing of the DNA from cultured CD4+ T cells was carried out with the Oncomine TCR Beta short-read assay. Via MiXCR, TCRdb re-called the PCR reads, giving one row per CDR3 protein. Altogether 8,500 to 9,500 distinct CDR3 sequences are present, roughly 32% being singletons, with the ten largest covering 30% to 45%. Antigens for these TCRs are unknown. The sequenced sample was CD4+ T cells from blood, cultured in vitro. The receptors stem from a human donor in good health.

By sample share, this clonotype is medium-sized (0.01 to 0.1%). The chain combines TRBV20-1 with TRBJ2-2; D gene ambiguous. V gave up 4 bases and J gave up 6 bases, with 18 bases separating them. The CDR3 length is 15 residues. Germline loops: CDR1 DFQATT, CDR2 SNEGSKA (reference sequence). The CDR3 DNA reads TGCAGTGCTAAGCCAAAGGCAGGTGGTGCCGGGGAGCTGTTTTTT. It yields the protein CSAKPKAGGAGELFF.

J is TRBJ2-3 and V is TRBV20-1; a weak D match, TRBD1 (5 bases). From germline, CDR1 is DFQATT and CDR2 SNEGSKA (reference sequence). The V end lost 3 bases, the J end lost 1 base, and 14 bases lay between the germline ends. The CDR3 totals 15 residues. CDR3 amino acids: CSASSSGRGTDTQYF. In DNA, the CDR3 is TGCAGTGCTAGCTCATCAGGGCGAGGCACAGATACGCAGTATTTT.

CDR3 coding DNA: TGTGCCAGCAGTTTCGGTCGTCCTAATCAGCCCCAGCATTTT. It encodes CASSFGRPNQPQHF. The chain links TRBV12-3 or TRBV12-4 to TRBJ1-5, with D unresolved. V shed 3 bases and J shed 4 bases, with 10 bases lying between them. This CDR3 is 14 amino acids long.

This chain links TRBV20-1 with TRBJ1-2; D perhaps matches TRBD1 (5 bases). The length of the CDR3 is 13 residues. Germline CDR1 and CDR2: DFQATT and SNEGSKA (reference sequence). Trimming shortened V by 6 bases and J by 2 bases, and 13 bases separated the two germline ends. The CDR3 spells CSADAGSNYGYTF. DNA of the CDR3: TGCAGTGCCGACGCAGGGTCCAACTATGGCTACACCTTC.

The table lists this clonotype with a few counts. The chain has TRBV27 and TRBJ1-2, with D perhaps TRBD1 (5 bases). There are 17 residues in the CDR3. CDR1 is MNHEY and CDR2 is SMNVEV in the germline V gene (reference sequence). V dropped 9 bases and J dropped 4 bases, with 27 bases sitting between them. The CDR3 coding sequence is TGTGCCAGGAGGGGAACCGAGGTGGAGGGAGAGGGCTATGGCTACACCTTC. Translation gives CARRGTEVEGEGYGYTF.

This CDR3 is CASSLGTRGHNEQFF. The CDR3, as DNA: TGTGCCAGCAGCTTAGGAACGAGGGGCCACAATGAGCAGTTCTTC. The chain employs TRBV7-8 and TRBJ2-1, with D perhaps being TRBD1 or TRBD2 (5 bases each). This CDR3 has 15 amino acids. V lost 1 base and J 5 bases, leaving 12 bases between the germline ends. Germline CDR1 is SGHVS and CDR2 is FQNEAQ.

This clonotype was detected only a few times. The CDR3 spells CASSPLLSGVGYNSPLHF. The CDR3 DNA sequence: TGTGCCAGCAGCCCCCTCCTTTCAGGGGTGGGCTATAATTCACCCCTCCACTTT. This chain uses TRBV27 with TRBJ1-6, with D maybe TRBD1 (6 bases). Germline V gene lookup returns CDR1 MNHEY and CDR2 SMNVEV (reference sequence). This CDR3 comprises 18 residues. V was shortened by 6 bases and J by 3 bases, with 21 bases between the two germline ends.

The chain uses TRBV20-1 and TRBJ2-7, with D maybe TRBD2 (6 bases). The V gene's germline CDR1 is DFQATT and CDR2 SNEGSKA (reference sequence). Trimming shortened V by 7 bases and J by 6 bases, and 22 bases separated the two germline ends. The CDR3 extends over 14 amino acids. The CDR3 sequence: CSGSIAVTSLEQYF. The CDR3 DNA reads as TGCAGTGGTTCCATAGCGGTCACCTCTCTCGAGCAGTACTTC.

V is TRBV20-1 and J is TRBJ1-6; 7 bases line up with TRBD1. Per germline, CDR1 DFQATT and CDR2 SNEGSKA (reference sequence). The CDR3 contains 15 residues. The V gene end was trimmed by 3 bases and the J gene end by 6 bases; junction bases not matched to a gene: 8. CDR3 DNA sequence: TGCAGTGCTAGGGTCAGTGGACAGGTTAATTCACCCCTCCACTTT. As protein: CSARVSGQVNSPLHF.

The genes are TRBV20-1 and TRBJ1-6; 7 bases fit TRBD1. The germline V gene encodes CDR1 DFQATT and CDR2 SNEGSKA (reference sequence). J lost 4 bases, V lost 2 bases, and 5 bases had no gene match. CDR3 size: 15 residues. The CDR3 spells CSARPGTVYNSPLHF. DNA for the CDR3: TGCAGTGCTAGACCAGGGACAGTGTATAATTCACCCCTCCACTTT.

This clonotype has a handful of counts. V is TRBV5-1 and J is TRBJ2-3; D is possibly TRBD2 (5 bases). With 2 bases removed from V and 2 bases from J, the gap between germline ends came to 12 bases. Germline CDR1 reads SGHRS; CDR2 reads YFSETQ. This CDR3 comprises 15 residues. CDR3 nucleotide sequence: TGCGCCAGCAGCTTAGCCTTGGAGGCCACAGATACGCAGTATTTT. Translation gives CASSLALEATDTQYF. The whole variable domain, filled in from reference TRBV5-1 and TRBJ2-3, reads KAGVTQTPRYLIKTRGQQVTLSCSPISGHRSVSWYQQTPGQGLQFLFEYFSETQRNKGNFPGRFSGRQFSNSRSEMNVSTLELGDSALYLCASSLALEATDTQYFGPGTRLTVL.

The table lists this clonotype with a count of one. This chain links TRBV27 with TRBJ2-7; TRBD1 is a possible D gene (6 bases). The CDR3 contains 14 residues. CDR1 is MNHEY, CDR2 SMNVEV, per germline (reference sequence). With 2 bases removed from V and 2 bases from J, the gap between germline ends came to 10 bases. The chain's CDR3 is CASSLQGKTYEQYF. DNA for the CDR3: TGTGCCAGCAGTTTACAGGGGAAAACCTACGAGCAGTACTTC.

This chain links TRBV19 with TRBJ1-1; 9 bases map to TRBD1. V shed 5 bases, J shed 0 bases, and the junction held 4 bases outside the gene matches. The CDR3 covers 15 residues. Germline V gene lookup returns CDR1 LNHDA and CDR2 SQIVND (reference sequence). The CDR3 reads CASSLDRGMNTEAFF. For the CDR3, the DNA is TGTGCCAGTAGTCTCGACAGGGGGATGAACACTGAAGCTTTCTTT.

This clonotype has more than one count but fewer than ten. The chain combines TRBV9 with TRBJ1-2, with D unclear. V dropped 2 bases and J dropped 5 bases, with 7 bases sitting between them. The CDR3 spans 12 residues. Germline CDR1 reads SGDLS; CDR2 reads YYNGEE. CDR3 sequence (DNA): TGTGCCAGCAGCGTCAGCACTTATGGCTACACCTTC. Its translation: CASSVSTYGYTF.

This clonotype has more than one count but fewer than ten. As DNA, the CDR3 is TGCAGCGTTGCCCTGGACAAGAACACTGAAGCTTTCTTT. Its protein product is CSVALDKNTEAFF. The chain couples TRBV29-1 to TRBJ1-1; TRBD1 is a possible D gene (5 bases). The CDR3 is made up of 13 amino acids. V was trimmed by 4 bases and J by 1 base, leaving 10 bases between them. Germline V gene sequence: CDR1 SQVTM, CDR2 ANQGSEA.

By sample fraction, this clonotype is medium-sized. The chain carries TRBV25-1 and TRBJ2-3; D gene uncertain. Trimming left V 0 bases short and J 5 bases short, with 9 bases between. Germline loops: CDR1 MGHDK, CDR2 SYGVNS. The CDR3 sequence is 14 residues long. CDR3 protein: CASSEYRRGDTQYF. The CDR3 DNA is TGTGCCAGCAGTGAATATCGGCGCGGAGATACGCAGTATTTT.

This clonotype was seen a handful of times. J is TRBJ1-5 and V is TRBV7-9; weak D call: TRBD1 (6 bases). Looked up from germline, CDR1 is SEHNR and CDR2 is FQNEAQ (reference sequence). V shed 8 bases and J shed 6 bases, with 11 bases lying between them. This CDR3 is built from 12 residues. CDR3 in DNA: TGTGCCAGCGGGGGCAGGGGTCAGCCCCAGCATTTT. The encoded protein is CASGGRGQPQHF.

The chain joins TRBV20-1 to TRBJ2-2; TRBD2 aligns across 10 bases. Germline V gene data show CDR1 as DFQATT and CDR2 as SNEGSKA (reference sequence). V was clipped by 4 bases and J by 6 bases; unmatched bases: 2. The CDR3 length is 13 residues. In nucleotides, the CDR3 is TGCAGTGCTAAGCTAGCGGGGGCCGGGGAGCTGTTTTTT. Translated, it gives CSAKLAGAGELFF.

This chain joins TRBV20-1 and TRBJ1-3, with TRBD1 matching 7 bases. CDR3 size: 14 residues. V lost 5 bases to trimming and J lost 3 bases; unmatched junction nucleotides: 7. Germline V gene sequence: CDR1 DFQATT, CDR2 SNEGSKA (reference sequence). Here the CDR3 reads CSAGFQGDGNTIYF. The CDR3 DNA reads TGCAGTGCTGGTTTCCAGGGGGATGGAAACACCATATATTTT.

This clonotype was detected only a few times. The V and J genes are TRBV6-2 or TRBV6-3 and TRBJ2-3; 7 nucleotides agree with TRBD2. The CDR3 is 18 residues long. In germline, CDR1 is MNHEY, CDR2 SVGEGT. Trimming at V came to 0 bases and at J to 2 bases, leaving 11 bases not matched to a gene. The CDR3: CASSYSTHGAGDTDTQYF. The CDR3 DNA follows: TGTGCCAGCAGTTACTCGACCCACGGGGCGGGGGACACAGATACGCAGTATTTT.

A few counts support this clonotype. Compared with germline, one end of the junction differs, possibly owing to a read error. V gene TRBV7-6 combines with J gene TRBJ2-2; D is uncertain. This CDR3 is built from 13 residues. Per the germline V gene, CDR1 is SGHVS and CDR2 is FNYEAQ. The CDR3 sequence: CASSTVFTGELFF. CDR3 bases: TGTGCTAGCAGCACGGTTTTTACCGGGGAGCTGTTTTTT.

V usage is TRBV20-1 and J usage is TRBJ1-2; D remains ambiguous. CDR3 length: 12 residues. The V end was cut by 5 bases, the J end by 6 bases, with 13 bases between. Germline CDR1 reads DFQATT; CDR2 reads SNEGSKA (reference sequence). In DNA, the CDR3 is TGCAGTGCTGATAACCTAGGCGATGGCTACACCTTC. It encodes CSADNLGDGYTF.

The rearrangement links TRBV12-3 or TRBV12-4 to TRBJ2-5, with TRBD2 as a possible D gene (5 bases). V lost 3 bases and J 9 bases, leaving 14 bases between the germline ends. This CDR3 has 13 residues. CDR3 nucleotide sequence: TGTGCCAGCAGTTTGGGAGAGCCGAGGGCCCAGTACTTC. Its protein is CASSLGEPRAQYF.

The CDR3 protein is CASSFSLTYEQYF. In nucleotides, the CDR3 is TGTGCCAGCAGCTTTTCCCTCACCTACGAGCAGTACTTC. The chain joins TRBV11-2 to TRBJ2-7; no clear D. The germline CDR1 and CDR2 sequences are SGHAT and FQNNGV. This CDR3 spans 13 amino acids. The germline V and J ends were trimmed by 3 bases and 2 bases, with 8 bases remaining between them.

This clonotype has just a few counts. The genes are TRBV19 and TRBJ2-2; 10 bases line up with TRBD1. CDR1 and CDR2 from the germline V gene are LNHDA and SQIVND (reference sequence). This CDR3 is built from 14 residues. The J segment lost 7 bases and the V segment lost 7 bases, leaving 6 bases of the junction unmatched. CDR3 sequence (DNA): TGTGCCAGTACCAGGACAGGGGGAGGCGGGGAGCTGTTTTTT. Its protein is CASTRTGGGGELFF.

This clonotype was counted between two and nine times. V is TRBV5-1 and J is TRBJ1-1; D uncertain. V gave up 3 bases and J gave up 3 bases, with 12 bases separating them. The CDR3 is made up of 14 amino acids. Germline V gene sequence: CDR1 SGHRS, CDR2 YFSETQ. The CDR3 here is CASSSDFMDTEAFF. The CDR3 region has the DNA TGCGCCAGCAGCTCGGACTTTATGGACACTGAAGCTTTCTTT. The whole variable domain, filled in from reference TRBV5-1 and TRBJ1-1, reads KAGVTQTPRYLIKTRGQQVTLSCSPISGHRSVSWYQQTPGQGLQFLFEYFSETQRNKGNFPGRFSGRQFSNSRSEMNVSTLELGDSALYLCASSSDFMDTEAFFGQGTRLTVV.